Shown below are 8 T cell receptor beta chains from a single sample sequenced in a study of cytomegalovirus exposure and HLA in healthy donors. Primers: 60 Vbeta forward and 13 Jbeta reverse. TCRdb's table, derived via immunoSEQ multiplex PCR, lists solely in-frame clones and lacks some. This repertoire includes around 52,000 clones. The specimen was PBMCs. The receptors here all came from a man in his forties in good health and CMV-seropositive.

The chain has TRBV7-2 and TRBJ2-1; 12 nucleotides agree with TRBD2. This CDR3 is 17 amino acids long. Germline V CDR1 and CDR2: SGHTA, FQGNSA. The V segment lost 1 base and the J segment 8 bases; nucleotides outside the gene matches: 9. The CDR3 sequence: CASSLGPSGRASYEQFF. CDR3 nucleotides: TGTGCCAGCAGCTTAGGGCCTAGCGGGAGGGCATCTTATGAGCAGTTCTTC. Based on the CDR3 plus reference TRBV7-2 and TRBJ2-1, the full variable domain is GAGVSQSPSNKVTEKGKDVELRCDPISGHTALYWYRQSLGQGLEFLIYFQGNSAPDKSGLPSDRFSAERTGGSVSTLTIQRTQQEDSAVYLCASSLGPSGRASYEQFFGPGTRLTVL.

The chain carries TRBV4-2 and TRBJ2-2; no definite D call. Germline V gene lookup returns CDR1 LGHNA and CDR2 YNFKEQ. V dropped 4 bases and J dropped 3 bases, with 9 bases sitting between them. This CDR3 contains 14 residues. DNA for the CDR3: TGTGCCAGCAGCCGGGCAGGTGACACCGGGGAGCTGTTTTTT. Protein product: CASSRAGDTGELFF.

The V and J genes are TRBV18 and TRBJ1-1, with D perhaps TRBD1 (6 bases). Germline V gene sequence: CDR1 KGHSH, CDR2 LQKENI. The CDR3 is 15 amino acids. V lost 4 bases, J lost 8 bases, and 20 bases lay in between. The CDR3 here is CASSLESGHQREAFF. CDR3 coding DNA: TGTGCCAGCTCACTTGAGTCGGGACACCAAAGAGAAGCTTTCTTT.

Regarding this clone: The CDR3 does not close with the conserved phenylalanine or tryptophan, likely indicating a read error. The gene calls are TRBV6-5 and TRBJ2-3; the match to TRBD2 covers 11 bases. The CDR3 is made up of 13 amino acids. The V gene's germline CDR1 is MNHEY and CDR2 SVGAGI. In DNA, the CDR3 is TGTGCCAGCAAGACTAGCGGGACAGATGCGCAGTATCTT. It is translated as CASKTSGTDAQYL.

The gene calls are TRBV27 and TRBJ1-1; unclear D gene. V gave up 0 bases and J gave up 0 bases, with 5 bases separating them. Germline CDR1 MNHEY, CDR2 SMNVEV (reference sequence). The CDR3 sequence is 14 residues long. The CDR3 sequence is CASSLSAMNTEAFF. CDR3 bases: TGTGCCAGCAGTTTATCCGCGATGAACACTGAAGCTTTCTTT.

This chain links TRBV2 with TRBJ2-2, with D uncertain. The V end lost 3 bases, the J end lost 3 bases, and 8 bases lay between the germline ends. The CDR3 contains 14 residues. Germline V gene data show CDR1 as SNHLY and CDR2 as FYNNEI. This CDR3 reads CASSDILYTGELFF. CDR3 nucleotides: TGTGCCAGCAGTGACATACTTTACACCGGGGAGCTGTTTTTT. Variable domain in full (rest from reference TRBV2 and TRBJ2-2): EPEVTQTPSHQVTQMGQEVILRCVPISNHLYFYWYRQILGQKVEFLVSFYNNEISEKSEIFDDQFSVERPDGSNFTLKIRSTKLEDSAMYFCASSDILYTGELFFGEGSRLTVL.

The chain couples TRBV7-2 to TRBJ2-5; D remains unclear. Germline CDR1 is SGHTA and CDR2 is FQGNSA. CDR3 size: 13 residues. Trimming took 2 bases from V and 2 from J, leaving 6 bases between them. CDR3 nucleotide sequence: TGTGCCAGCAGCTTACAACAGCAAGAGACCCAGTACTTC. Encoded protein: CASSLQQQETQYF.

The gene calls are TRBV7-9 and TRBJ2-1; the D is unclear. Per germline, CDR1 SEHNR and CDR2 FQNEAQ (reference sequence). V was clipped by 1 base and J by 6 bases, with 13 bases between them. There are 15 residues in the CDR3. The CDR3, as DNA: TGTGCCAGCAGCTTAGTCGGCTCATCGGGCAATGAGCAGTTCTTC. This gives the protein CASSLVGSSGNEQFF.